This record covers a single T cell receptor beta chain. The record originates from a study of radiation and T cells in renal cell carcinoma. The method was immunoSEQ multiplex PCR; TCRdb's version includes in-frame clones alone and lacks a portion of them. The sample carries over 120,000 clones, roughly 90% recorded once. Time point: baseline pretreatment blood. Treatment noted: 15 Gy SBRT to primary tumor, nephrectomy 4 weeks later. The V and J ends lost 0 bases and 4 bases, in that order; junction bases with no gene match: 1. The CDR3 loop spans 15 amino acids. Looked up from germline, CDR1 is MNHEY and CDR2 is SMNVEV (reference sequence).

Specimen: blood, collected from a patient whose treatment included radiotherapy and nephrectomy. The J gene is TRBJ2-3, the V gene TRBV27; 10 bases align to TRBD2. The TCR comes from a woman aged 45-60 years with renal cell carcinoma. This chain's CDR3 is CASSLSLAGSDTQYF. The CDR3 coding sequence is TGTGCCAGCAGTTTATCACTAGCGGGGTCAGATACGCAGTATTTT.